The sequence of this TCR beta chain was determined in a study of technical replicates of blood from a few donors. V was clipped by 6 bases and J by 7 bases, with 13 bases between them. The CDR3 sequence is 14 residues long. CDR1 and CDR2 (germline): SGHNT, YENEEA. TCRdb's table, derived via immunoSEQ multiplex PCR, lists solely in-frame clones and lacks some. Among about 83,000 clones, roughly 92% were seen once, and the ten largest hold more than 0.2%. The sample comprised T cells isolated from PBMCs. The rearrangement uses TRBV11-3 and TRBJ1-6, with D uncertain. This receptor was taken from a human donor in good health. The CDR3 bases are TGTGCCAGCAGTCTAGGCAGTACAAATTCACCCCTCCACTTT. Amino acid sequence: CASSLGSTNSPLHF.